A selection of T cell receptor beta chains follows, all from one sample in a study of lymphopenia after photon versus proton radiotherapy. Clones were sequenced by immunoSEQ multiplex PCR, and TCRdb holds only the in-frame ones, with some missing. The sample carries 15,000 to 20,000 clones, under 90% recorded once. The source material was peripheral blood, sampled from a patient treated with proton-based radiotherapy. The origin of the receptors is a man between 65 and 85 years old with pancreatic cancer. CDR3s include the opening cysteine and the closing phenylalanine or tryptophan. The order of the fields is D gene, J gene, V gene, clone size, CDR3 protein, CDR3 DNA. A D gene is named only where the DNA matches it firmly. Clone size is stated in some rows and not others, as once, few, many or a class when expanded.

- TRBJ2-3 TRBV6-4 - CASSELAGTDTQYF TGTGCCAGCAGTGAGTTGGCAGGGACAGATACGCAGTATTTT
- TRBJ1-1 TRBV6-1 - CASSPRGAPDTEAFF TGTGCCAGCAGCCCTCGGGGGGCCCCCGACACTGAAGCTTTCTTT
TRBD1 TRBJ1-1 TRBV5-1 - CASSFGTGATEAFF TGCGCCAGCAGCTTCGGGACAGGGGCTACTGAAGCTTTCTTT
TRBD2 TRBJ2-1 TRBV25-1 - CASTQRGNNEQFF TGTGCCAGCACCCAGCGGGGAAACAATGAGCAGTTCTTC
- TRBJ2-1 TRBV19 once CASSIDPGYNEQFF TGTGCCAGTAGTATAGACCCGGGATACAATGAGCAGTTCTTC
TRBD1 TRBJ1-1 TRBV9 - CASSNPGQGFAFF TGTGCCAGCAGCAATCCGGGACAGGGCTTTGCTTTCTTT
TRBD2 TRBJ2-1 TRBV18 - CASSPPLAGGNEQFF TGTGCCAGCTCACCCCCGTTAGCGGGAGGAAATGAGCAGTTCTTC
- TRBJ2-1 TRBV5-1 - CASSPQFAETYNEQFF TGCGCCAGCAGCCCCCAGTTTGCGGAGACATACAATGAGCAGTTCTTC
- TRBJ1-5 TRBV5-1 - CASSPDPSKGQPQHF TGCGCCAGCAGTCCGGACCCTTCTAAAGGACAGCCCCAGCATTTT
TRBD2 TRBJ2-6 TRBV9 - CASTSSGRWSGANVLTF TGTGCCAGCACCTCTAGCGGGAGATGGTCTGGGGCCAACGTCCTGACTTTC
TRBD1 TRBJ1-5 TRBV11-2 - CASSLGTGSNQPQHF TGTGCCAGCAGCTTAGGGACAGGGAGCAATCAGCCCCAGCATTTT
- TRBJ2-7 TRBV9 - CASSVSGKGINEQYF TGTGCCAGCAGCGTCAGTGGGAAAGGAATCAACGAGCAGTACTTC
- TRBJ1-1 TRBV18 - CASSPSASLYSEAFF TGTGCCAGCTCACCCTCCGCCAGCTTGTATTCAGAAGCTTTCTTT
TRBD1 TRBJ2-7 TRBV27 - CASSPWTGYSYEQYF TGTGCCAGCAGTCCCTGGACAGGATACTCCTACGAGCAGTACTTC
- TRBJ2-7 TRBV5-1 - CASSLTSSYEQYF TGCGCCAGCAGCTTGACTAGCAGCTACGAGCAGTACTTC
- TRBJ1-1 TRBV5-1 - CASSLSRAGERNTEAFF TGCGCCAGCAGCTTGAGTCGGGCAGGGGAAAGGAACACTGAAGCTTTCTTT
- TRBJ2-7 TRBV30 few CAWRGTGSAYEQYF TGTGCCTGGAGGGGAACAGGTTCCGCCTACGAGCAGTACTTC
- TRBJ2-5 TRBV14 once CASSQPLETQYF TGTGCCAGCAGCCAACCGTTAGAGACCCAGTACTTC
- TRBJ1-2 TRBV5-1 - CASSLSGATDYGYTF TGCGCCAGCAGCTTATCGGGGGCGACTGACTATGGCTACACCTTC
- TRBJ1-6 TRBV16 - CASSQYVGAGSPLHF TGTGCCAGCAGCCAATATGTTGGGGCTGGTTCACCCCTCCACTTT
TRBD1 TRBJ1-2 TRBV19 few CASNSQGAINYGYTF TGTGCCAGTAACTCGCAGGGGGCGATAAACTATGGCTACACCTTC
- TRBJ1-3 TRBV27 - CASSFRGHNSGNTIYF TGTGCCAGCAGTTTCAGGGGACACAACTCTGGAAACACCATATATTTT
TRBD1 TRBJ2-5 TRBV7-9 - CASSWDSEKGTQYF TGTGCCAGCAGCTGGGACAGCGAGAAGGGGACCCAGTACTTC
- TRBJ1-2 TRBV11-2 - CASSLGAQEYGYTF TGTGCCAGCAGCTTAGGGGCACAGGAGTATGGCTACACCTTC
- TRBJ1-5 TRBV19 - CASSRDDNQPQHF TGTGCCAGTAGTCGCGATGACAATCAGCCCCAGCATTTT
- TRBJ1-1 TRBV19 - CASTSGPTTEAFF TGTGCCAGTACCTCCGGTCCCACCACTGAAGCTTTCTTT
TRBD2 TRBJ2-7 TRBV10-3 - CAISLAGGSYEQYF TGTGCCATCTCCCTAGCGGGAGGTTCCTACGAGCAGTACTTC